What follows are 23 T cell receptor beta chains derived from one specimen sequenced in a study of blood T cell repertoires in COVID-19. The assay was immunoSEQ multiplex PCR, and TCRdb's table has in-frame clones only and misses some. Of roughly 220,000 clones in the sample, approximately 81% were seen once. The source material was peripheral blood. These receptor sequences come from a man in his thirties or forties with active or convalescent COVID-19.

The V and J genes are TRBV7-3 and TRBJ2-4; 8 bases agree with TRBD1. V trimming: 6 bases; J trimming: 5 bases; junction bases outside the gene matches: 3. This CDR3 region has 13 residues. Per the germline V gene, CDR1 is SGHTA and CDR2 is FQGTGA. CDR3 nucleotide sequence: TGTGCCAGCAGGGAGGGACAGGAAAACATTCAGTACTTC. Residues: CASREGQENIQYF.

This clone was recorded once. The chain couples TRBV18 to TRBJ2-7, with D possibly TRBD2 on 6 matching bases. V was pared by 0 bases and J by 0 bases, with 9 bases between. CDR1 and CDR2 from the germline V gene are KGHSH and LQKENI. The CDR3 length is 15 residues. The CDR3 bases are TGTGCCAGCTCACCACCGGAGGGAGTCTCCTACGAGCAGTACTTC. Protein sequence: CASSPPEGVSYEQYF.

V gene TRBV7-6 combines with J gene TRBJ2-3; TRBD2 aligns across 11 bases. Germline V gene sequence: CDR1 SGHVS, CDR2 FNYEAQ. V was pared by 1 base and J by 3 bases, with 6 bases of the junction left unmatched. This CDR3 spans 17 amino acids. The CDR3, as DNA: TGTGCCAGCAGCTTAGGATCGGGACTAGCGGTTACAGATACGCAGTATTTT. As protein: CASSLGSGLAVTDTQYF.

This rearrangement joins TRBV3-1 (or the pseudogene TRBV3-2) to TRBJ1-6; no definite D call. There are 16 residues in the CDR3. Germline assignment: CDR1 LGHDT and CDR2 YNNKEL (reference sequence). The V and J ends lost 4 bases and 0 bases respectively, with 10 bases between them. CDR3 nucleotide sequence: TGTGCCAGCAGCCCCCAAGGACTCTCCTATAATTCACCCCTCCACTTT. Encoded protein: CASSPQGLSYNSPLHF.

The chain uses TRBV20-1 and TRBJ2-7; TRBD2 might be the D (6 bases). Germline CDR1 is DFQATT and CDR2 is SNEGSKA (reference sequence). Trimming stripped 6 bases from V and 6 bases from J, with 9 bases between. This CDR3 comprises 10 residues. The CDR3 is CSALAPEQYF. Here the CDR3 DNA reads TGCAGTGCGCTAGCGCCCGAGCAGTACTTC.

The chain has TRBV3-1 (or the pseudogene TRBV3-2) and TRBJ1-5; D is perhaps TRBD1 (6 bases). V lost 0 bases and J 4 bases, leaving 28 bases between the germline ends. There are 21 residues in the CDR3. Per germline, CDR1 LGHDT and CDR2 YNNKEL (reference sequence). The CDR3 bases are TGTGCCAGCAGCCAAGAGGTCCCCCTTCCCCAGGGGAAGGGGATAAATCAGCCCCAGCATTTT. Translated, it gives CASSQEVPLPQGKGINQPQHF.

The chain couples TRBV30 to TRBJ1-1; tentative D call: TRBD1 (6 bases). There are 13 residues in the CDR3. V gave up 4 bases and J gave up 1 base, with 10 bases separating them. CDR1 GTSNPN and CDR2 SVGIG come from the germline V gene (reference sequence). The CDR3 here is CAWKAQGNTEAFF. CDR3 sequence (DNA): TGTGCCTGGAAAGCACAGGGGAACACTGAAGCTTTCTTT. Full variable domain (missing parts from reference TRBV30 and TRBJ1-1): SQTIHQWPATLVQPVGSPLSLECTVEGTSNPNLYWYRQAAGRGLQLLFYSVGIGQISSEVPQNLSASRPQDRQFILSSKKLLLSDSGFYLCAWKAQGNTEAFFGQGTRLTVV.

The gene calls are TRBV6-5 and TRBJ2-7, with D possibly TRBD1 on 6 matching bases. From germline, CDR1 is MNHEY and CDR2 SVGAGI. With 6 bases removed from V and 2 bases from J, the gap between germline ends came to 14 bases. This CDR3 is 14 amino acids long. CDR3 amino acids: CASRRDGTTYEQYF. CDR3 bases: TGTGCCAGCAGGAGAGATGGGACAACCTACGAGCAGTACTTC.

The CDR3 region is CASNQGGGANVLTF. CDR3 nucleotide sequence: TGTGCCAGCAATCAGGGTGGTGGGGCCAACGTCCTGACTTTC. The chain combines TRBV28 with TRBJ2-6; possibly TRBD1 for D (5 bases). The germline V and J ends were trimmed by 7 bases and 3 bases, with 10 bases remaining between them. The CDR3 runs 14 residues. Germline V gene sequence: CDR1 MDHEN, CDR2 SYDVKM.

This clone was detected a few times. The chain employs TRBV2 and TRBJ2-1, with 9 nucleotides matching TRBD1. From germline, CDR1 is SNHLY and CDR2 FYNNEI. With V trimmed by 0 bases and J by 7 bases, 10 bases remained unmatched. This CDR3 spans 17 amino acids. CDR3 sequence: CASSEAARDRVANEQFF. CDR3 in DNA: TGTGCCAGCAGTGAAGCGGCCCGGGACAGGGTCGCTAATGAGCAGTTCTTC.

The chain links TRBV18 to TRBJ1-1; D is uncertain. Germline CDR1 KGHSH, CDR2 LQKENI. The CDR3 totals 13 residues. Trimming removed 3 bases from V and 6 bases from J, with 11 bases in between. This chain's CDR3 is CASSPTRQAEAFF. The CDR3 region has the DNA TGTGCCAGCTCACCGACACGCCAGGCTGAAGCTTTCTTT.

The CDR3 loop is CASSQSGSSYEQYF. The CDR3, as DNA: TGTGCCAGCTCACAAAGCGGGAGCTCCTACGAGCAGTACTTC. This chain joins TRBV18 and TRBJ2-7; TRBD2 agrees at 8 bases. V lost 4 bases to trimming and J lost 0 bases; unmatched junction nucleotides: 2. The CDR3 is 14 residues long. Looked up from germline, CDR1 is KGHSH and CDR2 is LQKENI.

The genes are TRBV28 and TRBJ1-2, with 9 bases identical to TRBD1. The V gene's germline CDR1 is MDHEN and CDR2 SYDVKM. V trimming: 5 bases; J trimming: 8 bases; junction bases outside the gene matches: 6. The length of the CDR3 is 13 residues. The CDR3 here is CASSLLDRGGYTF. The CDR3 DNA is TGTGCCAGCAGTCTACTGGACAGGGGAGGCTACACCTTC.

There are a few counts of this clone. The V gene is TRBV4-1, the J gene TRBJ2-2, with 11 bases lining up with TRBD2. The germline CDR1 and CDR2 sequences are MGHRA and YSYEKL. J gave up 7 bases and V 1 base, and 5 bases lay outside the gene matches. The CDR3 has 16 amino acids. As DNA, the CDR3 is TGCGCCAGCAGCCAAGCTACTAGCGGGAGTATCGGGGAGCTGTTTTTT. Its protein is CASSQATSGSIGELFF.

The chain employs TRBV6-5 and TRBJ2-3; a possible D gene is TRBD2 (6 bases). Trimming shortened V by 6 bases and J by 4 bases, and 14 bases separated the two germline ends. The CDR3 consists of 14 residues. CDR1 and CDR2 (germline): MNHEY, SVGAGI. This chain's CDR3 is CASSSTAGPDTQYF. In nucleotides, the CDR3 is TGTGCCAGCAGCTCGACAGCGGGTCCAGATACGCAGTATTTT.

This rearrangement joins TRBV7-9 to TRBJ2-1, with a possible D match to TRBD1 (5 bases). The CDR3 consists of 15 residues. Germline V gene data show CDR1 as SEHNR and CDR2 as FQNEAQ (reference sequence). V lost 5 bases, J lost 9 bases, and 20 bases lay in between. This chain's CDR3 is CASSLRQGVGGEQFF. CDR3 coding DNA: TGTGCCAGCAGCCTTCGCCAGGGCGTGGGCGGTGAGCAGTTCTTC.

The CDR3 here is CASSIEFAYNEQFF. The CDR3 region has the DNA TGTGCCAGCTCAATAGAGTTCGCCTACAATGAGCAGTTCTTC. V and J are TRBV18 and TRBJ2-1; D unresolved. The germline V gene has CDR1 KGHSH and CDR2 LQKENI. There are 14 residues in the CDR3. The V end was cut by 5 bases, the J end by 2 bases, with 10 bases between.

V gene TRBV4-3 combines with J gene TRBJ2-7, with a tentative D call TRBD2 (6 bases). The length of the CDR3 is 16 residues. Looked up from germline, CDR1 is LGHNA and CDR2 is YSLEER. V was shortened by 0 bases and J by 3 bases, with 15 bases between the two germline ends. CDR3: CASSQDWGTAYYEQYF. CDR3 bases: TGCGCCAGCAGCCAAGATTGGGGGACTGCCTACTACGAGCAGTACTTC.

The V gene is TRBV5-1, the J gene TRBJ2-7; maybe TRBD1 (6 bases). This CDR3 has 14 amino acids. V lost 2 bases and J 4 bases, leaving 13 bases between the germline ends. Germline V gene sequence: CDR1 SGHRS, CDR2 YFSETQ. The DNA for the CDR3 is TGCGCCAGCAGCTTTTCAGGGGCTAGTTACGAGCAGTACTTC. The encoded protein is CASSFSGASYEQYF.

CDR3 region: CASSLKGETEAFF. The CDR3 nucleotides read TGTGCCAGCAGCTTAAAGGGGGAAACTGAAGCTTTCTTT. This rearrangement joins TRBV7-2 to TRBJ1-1; the D gene is possibly TRBD1 (6 bases). Germline V gene sequence: CDR1 SGHTA, CDR2 FQGNSA. V was trimmed by 2 bases and J by 5 bases, leaving 9 bases between them. The CDR3 is 13 amino acids. Using reference TRBV7-2 and TRBJ1-1 for the parts outside the CDR3, the full variable domain is GAGVSQSPSNKVTEKGKDVELRCDPISGHTALYWYRQSLGQGLEFLIYFQGNSAPDKSGLPSDRFSAERTGGSVSTLTIQRTQQEDSAVYLCASSLKGETEAFFGQGTRLTVV.

This chain joins TRBV18 and TRBJ1-4; TRBD1 might be the D (5 bases). The length of the CDR3 is 15 residues. V dropped 3 bases and J dropped 8 bases, with 16 bases sitting between them. The germline V gene encodes CDR1 KGHSH and CDR2 LQKENI. The DNA of the CDR3 is TGTGCCAGCTCACCGGGGCAGGGCAGTCGAGAAAAACTGTTTTTT. It specifies CASSPGQGSREKLFF. Full variable domain (outside the CDR3, taken from reference TRBV18 and TRBJ1-4): NAGVMQNPRHLVRRRGQEARLRCSPMKGHSHVYWYRQLPEEGLKFMVYLQKENIIDESGMPKERFSAEFPKEGPSILRIQQVVRGDSAAYFCASSPGQGSREKLFFGSGTQLSVL.

The chain has TRBV5-1 and TRBJ2-5; 10 bases map to TRBD2. CDR3 size: 15 residues. CDR1 and CDR2 (germline): SGHRS, YFSETQ. Germline trimming cut 9 bases from V and 6 bases from J; bases unmatched to any gene: 14. CDR3 protein: CATHPDSGGEQTQYF. The DNA of the CDR3 is TGCGCCACCCACCCTGACAGCGGGGGGGAACAGACCCAGTACTTC.

The gene calls are TRBV2 and TRBJ2-1; 8 bases agree with TRBD2. The CDR3 runs to 14 residues. CDR1 SNHLY and CDR2 FYNNEI come from the germline V gene. Unmatched junction bases numbered 8, after V lost 6 bases and J lost 7 bases. The CDR3 region is CASSWTSRGNEQFF. Here the CDR3 DNA reads TGTGCCAGCAGCTGGACTAGCCGGGGGAATGAGCAGTTCTTC.